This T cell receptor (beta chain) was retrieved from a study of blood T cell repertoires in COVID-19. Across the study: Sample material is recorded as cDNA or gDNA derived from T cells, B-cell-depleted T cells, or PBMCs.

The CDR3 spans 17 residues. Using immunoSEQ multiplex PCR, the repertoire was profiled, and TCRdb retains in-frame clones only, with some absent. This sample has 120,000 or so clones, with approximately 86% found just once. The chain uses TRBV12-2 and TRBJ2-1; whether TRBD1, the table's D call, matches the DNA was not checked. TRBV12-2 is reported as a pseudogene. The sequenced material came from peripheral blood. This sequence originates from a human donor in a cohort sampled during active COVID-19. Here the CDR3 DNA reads TGTGCAAGTCGCCTAGAACCCTGGGACAGGGGGTGGAATGAGCAGTTCTTC. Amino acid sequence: CASRLEPWDRGWNEQFF.